This is a list of T cell receptor beta chains from one sample in a study of shared clonotypes between healthy human individuals. The repertoire was sequenced with immunoSEQ multiplex PCR; TCRdb's copy has only in-frame clones and lacks some. The sample shows 650,000 to 750,000 clones, roughly 78% of them seen only once. The sample consisted of memory CD4+ T cells sorted from blood. The receptors stem from a woman aged 30 to 39 in good health. The CDR3 runs from the conserved cysteine through the conserved F or W. A D gene is named only where the DNA matches it firmly. Clone size is stated in some rows and not others, as once, few, many or a class when expanded.

V gene: TRBV25-1; J gene: TRBJ1-1; D gene: .; clone size: few; CDR3 protein: CASLTGGSEAFF; CDR3 DNA: TGTGCCAGCCTGACCGGGGGATCTGAAGCTTTCTTT
V gene: TRBV7-6; J gene: TRBJ2-5; D gene: TRBD2; clone size: .; CDR3 protein: CASSLGGTSGVETQYF; CDR3 DNA: TGTGCCAGCAGCTTAGGCGGGACTAGCGGGGTGGAGACCCAGTACTTC
V gene: TRBV5-1; J gene: TRBJ2-7; D gene: .; clone size: .; CDR3 protein: CASSLSAGKTYEQYF; CDR3 DNA: TGCGCCAGCAGCTTGTCGGCGGGAAAAACCTACGAGCAGTACTTC
V gene: TRBV5-1; J gene: TRBJ2-2; D gene: TRBD2; clone size: .; CDR3 protein: CASSLGRIAGVPNTGELFF; CDR3 DNA: TGCGCCAGCAGCTTGGGGCGGATAGCGGGAGTCCCGAACACCGGGGAGCTGTTTTTT
V gene: TRBV29-1; J gene: TRBJ2-7; D gene: .; clone size: .; CDR3 protein: CSVDMGSYEQYF; CDR3 DNA: TGCAGCGTAGACATGGGCTCCTACGAGCAGTACTTC
V gene: TRBV4-2; J gene: TRBJ2-1; D gene: .; clone size: .; CDR3 protein: CASSQDGGINEQFF; CDR3 DNA: TGTGCCAGCAGCCAAGATGGCGGCATCAATGAGCAGTTCTTC
V gene: TRBV27; J gene: TRBJ2-5; D gene: .; clone size: once; CDR3 protein: CASKRVAGYQETQYF; CDR3 DNA: TGTGCCAGCAAGAGGGTGGCGGGGTACCAAGAGACCCAGTACTTC
V gene: TRBV30; J gene: TRBJ2-3; D gene: .; clone size: .; CDR3 protein: CAWSGSGPDTQYF; CDR3 DNA: TGTGCCTGGAGTGGATCAGGGCCAGATACGCAGTATTTT
V gene: TRBV21-1; J gene: TRBJ1-3; D gene: .; clone size: .; CDR3 protein: CASGQGKENTIYF; CDR3 DNA: TGTGCCAGCGGGCAGGGTAAGGAAAACACCATATATTTT
V gene: TRBV15; J gene: TRBJ2-1; D gene: TRBD2; clone size: .; CDR3 protein: CATSETSGRRSEQFF; CDR3 DNA: TGTGCCACCAGCGAGACTAGCGGGAGACGGAGTGAGCAGTTCTTC
V gene: TRBV2; J gene: TRBJ2-7; D gene: .; clone size: .; CDR3 protein: CASSEAYEQYF; CDR3 DNA: TGTGCCAGCTCTGAGGCCTACGAGCAGTACTTC
V gene: TRBV7-2; J gene: TRBJ2-7; D gene: TRBD2; clone size: .; CDR3 protein: CASSPWTSGSNSYEQYF; CDR3 DNA: TGTGCCAGCAGCCCGTGGACTAGCGGGAGTAACTCCTACGAGCAGTACTTC
V gene: TRBV9; J gene: TRBJ2-3; D gene: TRBD2; clone size: .; CDR3 protein: CVRSILAGGTDTQYF; CDR3 DNA: TGTGTTAGGAGTATTCTAGCGGGGGGCACAGATACGCAGTATTTT
V gene: TRBV28; J gene: TRBJ2-5; D gene: TRBD1; clone size: .; CDR3 protein: CASSPGTAQETQYF; CDR3 DNA: TGTGCCAGCAGCCCCGGGACAGCGCAAGAGACCCAGTACTTC
V gene: TRBV18; J gene: TRBJ2-7; D gene: .; clone size: .; CDR3 protein: CASSPHEGSRAGNEQYF; CDR3 DNA: TGTGCCAGCTCACCCCACGAGGGTTCGCGGGCGGGCAACGAGCAGTACTTC